A selection of T cell receptor beta chains follows, all from one sample in a study of cytomegalovirus exposure and HLA in healthy donors. Generated by immunoSEQ multiplex PCR, the TCRdb table keeps only in-frame clones and is missing some. Of over 80,000 clones in the sample, 81% are singletons; the top ten hold 4.5% to 5.5%. The sequencing input was PBMCs. These receptor sequences come from a man in his forties in good health and CMV-seropositive. Each CDR3 is given with its conserved first and last residue. Fields, in order: D gene, J gene, V gene, clone size, CDR3 protein, CDR3 DNA. A D gene is named only where the DNA matches it firmly. Size is stated for part of the rows, as once, few or many counts, or as a class when the clone is expanded.

d_call: -; j_call: TRBJ2-7; v_call: TRBV7-9; clone_size: -; cdr3_aa: CASSLEASARPYEQYF; cdr3_nt: TGTGCCAGCAGCTTGGAAGCTAGCGCCAGACCCTACGAGCAGTACTTC
d_call: TRBD1; j_call: TRBJ1-5; v_call: TRBV19; clone_size: -; cdr3_aa: CASSKSGGNQPQHF; cdr3_nt: TGTGCCAGTAGTAAGTCAGGGGGGAATCAGCCCCAGCATTTT
d_call: TRBD1; j_call: TRBJ2-3; v_call: TRBV4-1; clone_size: -; cdr3_aa: CASSPNRGRTDTQYF; cdr3_nt: TGCGCCAGCAGCCCAAACAGGGGTCGGACAGATACGCAGTATTTT
d_call: -; j_call: TRBJ1-2; v_call: TRBV7-3; clone_size: -; cdr3_aa: CASSIRGGYTF; cdr3_nt: TGTGCCAGCAGCATCAGAGGTGGCTACACCTTC
d_call: -; j_call: TRBJ2-5; v_call: TRBV7-2; clone_size: -; cdr3_aa: CASSLVSSQEAQYF; cdr3_nt: TGTGCCAGCAGCTTAGTGTCCAGTCAAGAGGCCCAGTACTTC
d_call: TRBD2; j_call: TRBJ2-2; v_call: TRBV19; clone_size: -; cdr3_aa: CASSIVGGSNTGELFF; cdr3_nt: TGTGCCAGTAGTATTGTGGGCGGGAGTAACACCGGGGAGCTGTTTTTT
d_call: TRBD2; j_call: TRBJ2-5; v_call: TRBV5-4; clone_size: -; cdr3_aa: CASSSSGGETQYF; cdr3_nt: TGTGCCAGCAGCTCCAGCGGGGGTGAGACCCAGTACTTC
d_call: TRBD1; j_call: TRBJ2-5; v_call: TRBV5-5; clone_size: -; cdr3_aa: CASSFDREETQYF; cdr3_nt: TGTGCCAGCAGCTTTGACAGGGAAGAGACCCAGTACTTC
d_call: -; j_call: TRBJ1-1; v_call: TRBV27; clone_size: once; cdr3_aa: CASSLPGGDAFF; cdr3_nt: TGTGCCAGCAGTTTGCCCGGGGGAGATGCTTTCTTT
d_call: TRBD2; j_call: TRBJ2-7; v_call: TRBV27; clone_size: few; cdr3_aa: CASSSTSGRFEQYF; cdr3_nt: TGTGCCAGCAGTTCGACTAGCGGGAGGTTCGAGCAGTACTTC
d_call: -; j_call: TRBJ1-1; v_call: TRBV20-1; clone_size: -; cdr3_aa: CSAAQGAEAFF; cdr3_nt: TGCAGTGCTGCGCAGGGCGCTGAAGCTTTCTTT
d_call: TRBD2; j_call: TRBJ2-1; v_call: TRBV10-3; clone_size: -; cdr3_aa: CAISVGGANNEQFF; cdr3_nt: TGTGCCATCAGTGTCGGGGGGGCTAACAATGAGCAGTTCTTC
d_call: -; j_call: TRBJ1-2; v_call: TRBV5-1; clone_size: once; cdr3_aa: CASSLWGEGYTF; cdr3_nt: TGCGCCAGCAGCTTGTGGGGGGAAGGCTACACCTTC
d_call: -; j_call: TRBJ2-1; v_call: TRBV6-6; clone_size: few; cdr3_aa: CASSTADREQFF; cdr3_nt: TGTGCCAGCAGTACGGCTGACAGAGAGCAGTTCTTC
d_call: -; j_call: TRBJ2-7; v_call: TRBV18; clone_size: -; cdr3_aa: CASSPYRDTSYEQYF; cdr3_nt: TGTGCCAGCTCACCGTACCGGGACACATCCTACGAGCAGTACTTC
d_call: -; j_call: TRBJ1-2; v_call: TRBV5-4; clone_size: -; cdr3_aa: CASSSDSYGYTF; cdr3_nt: TGTGCCAGCAGCTCGGACAGCTATGGCTACACCTTC
d_call: -; j_call: TRBJ1-1; v_call: TRBV7-9; clone_size: -; cdr3_aa: CASSGGLGTMNTEAFF; cdr3_nt: TGTGCCTCCTCGGGGGGATTGGGAACCATGAACACTGAAGCTTTCTTT
d_call: -; j_call: TRBJ1-2; v_call: TRBV7-9; clone_size: -; cdr3_aa: CASSLQGGYTF; cdr3_nt: TGTGCCAGCAGCTTGCAGGGGGGCTACACCTTC
d_call: TRBD1; j_call: TRBJ1-1; v_call: TRBV6-5; clone_size: -; cdr3_aa: CASRRPQGVSTEAFF; cdr3_nt: TGTGCCAGCAGGCGACCACAGGGGGTGAGCACTGAAGCTTTCTTT
d_call: TRBD1; j_call: TRBJ2-7; v_call: TRBV5-1; clone_size: -; cdr3_aa: CASSRDRGYEQYF; cdr3_nt: TGCGCCAGCAGCAGGGACAGGGGCTACGAGCAGTACTTC
d_call: TRBD1; j_call: TRBJ2-6; v_call: TRBV28; clone_size: -; cdr3_aa: CASSRTGGSGANVLTF; cdr3_nt: TGTGCCAGCAGTAGGACAGGGGGCAGTGGGGCCAACGTCCTGACTTTC
d_call: -; j_call: TRBJ1-2; v_call: TRBV7-9; clone_size: -; cdr3_aa: CSSGGSYGYTF; cdr3_nt: TGTTCCTCCGGGGGGTCCTATGGCTACACCTTC
d_call: TRBD2; j_call: TRBJ2-2; v_call: TRBV5-6; clone_size: -; cdr3_aa: CASRRTSGAGELFF; cdr3_nt: TGTGCCAGCAGACGGACTAGCGGGGCTGGGGAGCTGTTTTTT
d_call: TRBD1; j_call: TRBJ1-2; v_call: TRBV2; clone_size: -; cdr3_aa: CASSTYRDRVLNGYTF; cdr3_nt: TGTGCCAGCAGTACCTACCGGGACAGGGTTCTTAATGGCTACACCTTC
d_call: TRBD1; j_call: TRBJ2-5; v_call: TRBV27; clone_size: -; cdr3_aa: CASSLSPQGAGETQYF; cdr3_nt: TGTGCCAGCAGTTTATCGCCACAGGGGGCGGGAGAGACCCAGTACTTC
d_call: TRBD1; j_call: TRBJ2-7; v_call: TRBV5-1; clone_size: -; cdr3_aa: CASSLGQGFDEQYF; cdr3_nt: TGCGCCAGCAGCTTGGGACAGGGGTTCGACGAGCAGTACTTC
d_call: -; j_call: TRBJ1-4; v_call: TRBV23-1; clone_size: -; cdr3_aa: CASSQSWRGDEKLFF; cdr3_nt: TGCGCCAGCAGTCAATCTTGGAGAGGCGATGAAAAACTGTTTTTT
d_call: -; j_call: TRBJ2-1; v_call: TRBV30; clone_size: -; cdr3_aa: CAWREMDTGYNEQFF; cdr3_nt: TGTGCCTGGAGAGAGATGGACACAGGGTACAATGAGCAGTTCTTC
d_call: -; j_call: TRBJ1-1; v_call: TRBV27; clone_size: once; cdr3_aa: CASSLSQGTEAFF; cdr3_nt: TGTGCCAGCAGTTTATCGCAGGGCACTGAAGCTTTCTTT
d_call: -; j_call: TRBJ2-5; v_call: TRBV28; clone_size: once; cdr3_aa: CASSLVLLQETQYF; cdr3_nt: TGTGCCAGCAGTTTAGTACTACTCCAAGAGACCCAGTACTTC
d_call: -; j_call: TRBJ2-5; v_call: TRBV7-2; clone_size: -; cdr3_aa: CASSSTDRSQYF; cdr3_nt: TGTGCCAGCAGCTCGACTGATAGGTCCCAGTACTTC
d_call: -; j_call: TRBJ1-1; v_call: TRBV5-3; clone_size: -; cdr3_aa: CARSLEGDCGGDTEAFF; cdr3_nt: TGTGCCAGAAGCTTGGAAGGAGATTGTGGGGGCGACACTGAAGCTTTCTTT
d_call: TRBD1; j_call: TRBJ2-2; v_call: TRBV5-1; clone_size: -; cdr3_aa: CASSERTGKGNGELFF; cdr3_nt: TGCGCCAGCAGCGAAAGGACAGGGAAGGGGAACGGGGAGCTGTTTTTT
d_call: TRBD2; j_call: TRBJ2-7; v_call: TRBV11-2; clone_size: -; cdr3_aa: CASSLVTLADYEQYF; cdr3_nt: TGTGCCAGCAGCTTAGTGACGCTAGCGGACTACGAGCAGTACTTC
d_call: -; j_call: TRBJ2-3; v_call: TRBV7-8; clone_size: -; cdr3_aa: CASSFRAVTQYF; cdr3_nt: TGTGCCAGCAGCTTCAGGGCTGTTACGCAGTATTTT